This TCR beta chain comes out of a study of T cell responses to AZD1222 COVID-19 vaccine. Germline CDR1 reads SQVTM; CDR2 reads ANQGSEA. This CDR3 has 14 amino acids. V was clipped by 4 bases and J by 7 bases, with 20 bases between them. TCRdb's table, derived via immunoSEQ multiplex PCR, lists solely in-frame clones and lacks some. Here the sample spans 150,000 to 200,000 clones, 80% to 95% being singletons. The rearrangement links TRBV29-1 to TRBJ2-7, with D uncertain. The clonotype comes from an adult in good health. Source: peripheral blood, taken on day 0 of AZD1222 vaccination. Here the CDR3 DNA reads TGCAGCGTTGCTTATCAACGGCCAATGTGGGAGCAGTACTTC. It translates to CSVAYQRPMWEQYF.